This entry lists 27 T cell receptor beta chains sequenced from one sample in a study of regulatory T cells in long-lasting Graves disease. Construction of TCR beta libraries relied on iRepertoire HTBI primers and on Arm-PCR targeting CDR3 regions. TCRdb reanalysed the multiplex PCR reads using MiXCR and keeps one entry per CDR3 protein. The sample contains a few hundred thousand distinct CDR3 sequences, 22% of which appear only once. Indicated time point: persistent/refractory GD, antithyroid drugs over 5 years with positive TRAb. Generation of the TCR library employed RNA extracted from PBMCs. Sequenced here: peripheral blood mononuclear cells (PBMCs), sampled when the disease was refractory, from a patient treated with antithyroid drugs. Receptors originate from a female donor with Graves disease.

The table lists this clonotype with many counts. V and J are TRBV12-3 or TRBV12-4 and TRBJ1-2; D unclear. V was cut by 6 bases and J by 4 bases, with 9 bases left in between. This CDR3 is built from 12 residues. CDR3 in DNA: TGTGCCAGCAGCCCCGGGTTCTATGGCTACACCTTC. Its translation: CASSPGFYGYTF.

This clonotype was seen only a few times. The rearrangement uses TRBV29-1 and TRBJ2-7; D might be TRBD1 or TRBD2, each matching 6 bases. This CDR3 is 12 amino acids long. Trimming stripped 4 bases from V and 7 bases from J, with 14 bases between. From germline, CDR1 is SQVTM and CDR2 ANQGSEA. CDR3 nucleotides: TGCAGCGTTGGTAGGGGGGCGGGGGAGCAGTACTTC. Translated: CSVGRGAGEQYF.

This clonotype was seen ten or more times. V gene TRBV28 combines with J gene TRBJ1-5; 8 bases align to TRBD1. The V gene end was trimmed by 6 bases and the J gene end by 2 bases; junction bases not matched to a gene: 9. The length of the CDR3 is 16 residues. Germline V gene lookup returns CDR1 MDHEN and CDR2 SYDVKM. CDR3 residues: CASRQDRGLRNQPQHF. DNA for the CDR3: TGTGCCAGCAGACAAGACAGGGGCCTGCGCAATCAGCCCCAGCATTTT.

This clonotype was counted only a few times. The chain carries TRBV4-3 and TRBJ1-1; tentative D call: TRBD1 (6 bases). The germline CDR1 and CDR2 sequences are LGHNA and YSLEER. Trimming shortened V by 2 bases and J by 1 base, and 11 bases separated the two germline ends. The CDR3 spans 15 residues. CDR3 bases: TGCGCCAGCAGCCAAATGACACAGGGGAACACTGAAGCTTTCTTT. It specifies CASSQMTQGNTEAFF.

This clonotype was counted a few times. Just one base apart from a much larger clone, this may be a read error. No conserved phenylalanine or tryptophan ends this CDR3, so it is likely a read error. This rearrangement joins TRBV6-2 or TRBV6-3 to TRBJ2-7, with no clear D. Trimming removed 0 bases from V and 0 bases from J, with 6 bases in between. CDR1 is MNHEY and CDR2 is SVGEGT in the germline V gene. This CDR3 has 14 residues. CDR3 in DNA: TGTGCCAGCAGTTACTCGGGCAGCTCCTACGAGCAGTACTCC. Translating gives CASSYSGSSYEQYS.

V is TRBV6-5 and J is TRBJ1-4; no reliable D call. Trimming left V 3 bases short and J 4 bases short, with 9 bases between. Germline CDR1 MNHEY, CDR2 SVGAGI. The CDR3 length is 14 residues. The chain's CDR3 is CASSYFGDNEKLFF. CDR3 DNA sequence: TGTGCCAGCAGTTATTTTGGCGATAATGAAAAACTGTTTTTT.

This clonotype was picked up a small number of times. The gene calls are TRBV5-4 and TRBJ1-2; 9 bases agree with TRBD1. This CDR3 comprises 14 residues. V was pared by 5 bases and J by 3 bases, with 5 bases of the junction left unmatched. Germline assignment: CDR1 SGHNT and CDR2 YYREEE (reference sequence). The CDR3 spells CASRGDREDYGYTF. The CDR3 coding sequence is TGTGCCAGCAGGGGGGACAGGGAGGACTATGGCTACACCTTC.

As concerns this clonotype: This sequence may be a read error, since a much larger clone differs from it by one base. The genes are TRBV5-1 and TRBJ2-2; unclear D gene. Looked up from germline, CDR1 is SGHRS and CDR2 is YFSETQ. CDR3 size: 14 residues. The V and J ends lost 1 base and 2 bases respectively, with 6 bases between them. The CDR3 DNA follows: TGCGCCAGCAGCTTGATTGATAACACCGGGGAGCTGTTTTTT. Its translation: CASSLIDNTGELFF.

This clonotype was seen at least ten times. This chain connects TRBV6-1 to TRBJ1-2; D may be TRBD1 (5 bases). The germline V gene encodes CDR1 MNHNS and CDR2 SASEGT. The length of the CDR3 is 11 residues. Trimming pared 5 bases from V and 10 bases from J, leaving 11 bases between. CDR3 region: CASSSGTIYTF. For the CDR3, the DNA is TGTGCCAGCAGTAGTGGGACGATCTACACCTTC.

CDR3 in DNA: TGTGCCAGCAGCTCCCCCAGGGGGGTCACCGGGGAGCTGTTTTTT. Protein: CASSSPRGVTGELFF. This rearrangement joins TRBV7-9 to TRBJ2-2; D is possibly TRBD1 (7 bases). Trimming took off 4 bases at V and 4 bases at J, with 13 bases between the two ends. Germline CDR1 is SEHNR and CDR2 is FQNEAQ (reference sequence). This CDR3 has 15 amino acids.

The V and J genes are TRBV27 and TRBJ1-5; D gene unclear. Trimming removed 4 bases at V and 0 bases at J, with 7 bases between. The CDR3 has 14 residues. Germline-derived CDR1 and CDR2 are MNHEY and SMNVEV (reference sequence). The CDR3 here is CASSSRYSNQPQHF. In DNA, the CDR3 is TGTGCCAGCAGTTCTCGATATAGCAATCAGCCCCAGCATTTT.

This clonotype was seen repeatedly, ten times or more. The V call is TRBV28, the J call TRBJ2-5; 9 bases are shared with TRBD1. Per the germline V gene, CDR1 is MDHEN and CDR2 is SYDVKM. The CDR3 contains 14 residues. Germline trimming cut 6 bases from V and 5 bases from J; bases unmatched to any gene: 7. In nucleotides, the CDR3 is TGTGCCAGCAGCACTACAGGGGGCGGTGAGACCCAGTACTTC. Translated: CASSTTGGGETQYF.

This clonotype was detected ten times or more. The J gene is TRBJ1-4, the V gene TRBV11-2; possible D gene TRBD1, 5 bases. The V gene lost 2 bases and the J gene lost 6 bases, with 16 bases spanning the gap. The CDR3 is 16 residues long. Germline-derived CDR1 and CDR2 are SGHAT and FQNNGV. The CDR3 DNA reads TGTGCCAGCAGCTTAAACCTCCAGGGCGGTGATGAAAAACTGTTTTTT. Its translation: CASSLNLQGGDEKLFF.

This clonotype was seen more than once but under ten times. The chain couples TRBV11-2 to TRBJ1-3; no reliable D call. CDR3 length: 14 residues. Trimming stripped 5 bases from V and 0 bases from J, with 8 bases between. CDR1 is SGHAT and CDR2 is FQNNGV in the germline V gene. The CDR3 nucleotides read TGTGCCAGCAGCCCGACCCCCTCTGGAAACACCATATATTTT. Protein sequence: CASSPTPSGNTIYF.

Comment on this clonotype: It may be a read error: a sequence one base away is much more abundant. This sequence joins TRBV28 and TRBJ2-7, with 7 bases identical to TRBD1. The trim removed 10 bases at V and 5 bases at J, leaving 8 bases unmatched. CDR1 is MDHEN, CDR2 SYDVKM, per germline. This CDR3 is 12 amino acids long. CDR3 residues: CATQRDSDEQYF. The CDR3 bases are TGTGCCACACAGAGGGACAGCGACGAGCAGTACTTC.

This clonotype was seen at least ten times. The J gene is TRBJ2-7, the V gene TRBV20-1; TRBD1 agrees at 7 bases. Germline values: CDR1 DFQATT, CDR2 SNEGSKA (reference sequence). The trim removed 2 bases at V and 0 bases at J, leaving 1 base unmatched. The CDR3 has 13 amino acids. The CDR3 coding sequence is TGCAGTGCTAGACGACAGGGCTCCTACGAGCAGTACTTC. Protein sequence: CSARRQGSYEQYF.

The sample holds many counts of this clonotype. This sequence joins TRBV28 and TRBJ2-7; no clear D gene. The CDR3 length is 16 residues. The V gene's germline CDR1 is MDHEN and CDR2 SYDVKM. V lost 3 bases to trimming and J lost 1 base, with 16 bases between them. This CDR3 is CASSFLPEQPSYEQYF. In DNA, the CDR3 is TGTGCCAGCAGTTTCCTTCCGGAACAGCCATCCTACGAGCAGTACTTC.

Many counts were recorded for this clonotype. The rearrangement uses TRBV27 and TRBJ1-1; D gene unclear. Germline CDR1 is MNHEY and CDR2 is SMNVEV (reference sequence). This CDR3 is 13 amino acids long. Trimming left V 0 bases short and J 6 bases short, with 8 bases between. CDR3 sequence (DNA): TGTGCCAGCAGTTTATCTGGTAGGTCTGAAGCTTTCTTT. This codes for CASSLSGRSEAFF.

This chain uses TRBV6-5 with TRBJ1-2; 7 positions match TRBD1. There are 15 residues in the CDR3. Germline V gene lookup returns CDR1 MNHEY and CDR2 SVGAGI. V lost 2 bases, J lost 4 bases, and 7 bases stayed unmatched. CDR3 DNA: TGTGCCAGCAGTTACCCCGGGACAGCAGGCTATGGCTACACCTTC. Translated, it gives CASSYPGTAGYGYTF.

This clonotype was observed at least ten times. This chain joins TRBV28 and TRBJ1-1, with D tentatively TRBD1 (5 bases). The germline V gene encodes CDR1 MDHEN and CDR2 SYDVKM. The CDR3 is 18 amino acids. Trimming stripped 3 bases from V and 0 bases from J, with 20 bases between. CDR3 in amino acids: CASSFPMGPRIMNTEAFF. CDR3 nucleotides: TGTGCCAGCAGTTTCCCTATGGGACCGAGAATTATGAACACTGAAGCTTTCTTT.

This clonotype was counted ten times or more. J is TRBJ1-5 and V is TRBV28; 9 bases are a match to TRBD1. V shed 2 bases and J 5 bases; nucleotides not matched to a gene: 4. This CDR3 is built from 15 residues. Per germline, CDR1 MDHEN and CDR2 SYDVKM. Here the CDR3 reads CASSLPGQGYQPQHF. The CDR3 nucleotides read TGTGCCAGCAGTTTACCGGGACAGGGATATCAGCCCCAGCATTTT.

There are many counts of this clonotype. This chain uses TRBV28 with TRBJ1-4; D gene unclear. The germline V and J ends were trimmed by 3 bases and 7 bases, with 12 bases remaining between them. This CDR3 has 14 residues. Germline CDR1 MDHEN, CDR2 SYDVKM. The CDR3 region is CASSFLDPGEKLFF. CDR3 sequence (DNA): TGTGCCAGCAGTTTTTTAGATCCCGGTGAAAAACTGTTTTTT.

As to this clonotype: The junction does not match germline at one end; this may be a read error. This sequence joins TRBV7-9 and TRBJ1-5; perhaps TRBD1 as D (6 bases). Germline CDR1 and CDR2: SEHNR and FQNEAQ (reference sequence). CDR3 length: 13 residues. This CDR3 is CAGSLSQGQPQHF. DNA of the CDR3: TGTGCCGGCAGCTTATCACAGGGCCAGCCCCAGCATTTT.

The CDR3 DNA reads as TGTGCCAGCAGCTTTTGGCAGGGGCCAGAGAACACTGAAGCTTTCTTT. This translates into CASSFWQGPENTEAFF. The chain couples TRBV7-9 to TRBJ1-1, with D perhaps TRBD1 (6 bases). Between the trimmed V and J ends, which lost 3 bases and 1 base, there was a span of 15 bases. Germline loops: CDR1 SEHNR, CDR2 FQNEAQ (reference sequence). The length of the CDR3 is 16 residues.

This clonotype was recorded many times. The rearrangement joins TRBV7-2 to TRBJ2-5; no definite D call. The V end lost 1 base, the J end lost 1 base, and 7 bases lay between the germline ends. Germline CDR1 is SGHTA and CDR2 is FQGNSA. This CDR3 has 14 amino acids. DNA for the CDR3: TGTGCCAGCAGCTTAGGACATTCCCAAGAGACCCAGTACTTC. Its translation is CASSLGHSQETQYF.

The V call is TRBV6-5, the J call TRBJ1-1; no clear D. V was trimmed by 8 bases and J by 1 base, leaving 8 bases between them. Looked up from germline, CDR1 is MNHEY and CDR2 is SVGAGI. This CDR3 comprises 12 residues. The CDR3 is CASCWGNTEAFF. The CDR3 DNA reads TGTGCCAGCTGTTGGGGGAACACTGAAGCTTTCTTT.

This chain links TRBV18 with TRBJ1-5, with a weak D call TRBD1 (6 bases). Trimming stripped 4 bases from V and 4 bases from J, with 14 bases between. The CDR3 runs 15 residues. Germline CDR1 is KGHSH and CDR2 is LQKENI. CDR3: CASSRDYQGNQPQHF. In DNA, the CDR3 is TGTGCCAGCTCACGGGATTACCAGGGGAATCAGCCCCAGCATTTT.